Here is one TCR beta chain with its context. Its recognized antigen is unknown. No much larger clone is present one base from it, and per-base qualities are unavailable. The sample belongs to a study of cytomegalovirus exposure and HLA in healthy donors (dated by TCRdb to about 2017). As for the study more broadly: An earlier analysis of 587 of the donors reported 250 to 300 Gb of sequence data and some 120 million unique TCR beta sequences from 190 million or so T cells. An early release that covered fewer than 800 HLA-typed donors contained approximately 300 gigabases of sequencing data and tens of millions of unique TCR sequences. Of the approximately 370 genotyped donors, 75% to 85% were placed in the genetic ancestry cluster associated with self-reported Caucasian donors. The aim of the study was to test whether cataloging public T cell receptors could identify signatures of past pathogen exposure. Using immunosequencing, the study profiled T cell repertoires from 666 subjects and related those repertoires to cytomegalovirus serostatus. In addition to the first cohort of 666 subjects, a separate validation cohort of approximately 130 different subjects was used. To predict cytomegalovirus infection status, the study combined high-throughput TCR immunosequencing, statistical association of individual TCRs with disease status, and machine learning. To study patterns of TCR occurrence, a later analysis re-analyzed previously published TCR beta repertoires from around 700 donors and added high-resolution HLA genotyping. Rather than drawing on any new phenotypic data, the later analysis identified candidate immune exposures from TCR beta sequences and the way those sequences occurred across donors. To decide whether each TCR beta V gene segment behaved as functional or pseudogenic, an earlier analysis of approximately 620 of the donors relied on high-throughput TCR beta sequencing. Alongside the repertoire data, information on donor age, sex, ethnicity and CMV serostatus was compiled. Genome-wide SNP genotypes for about 65% of the 666 donors were used in a later genetic analysis, which treated that subset as a discovery cohort. All discovery cohort repertoires had been generated on a single sequencing platform. HLA typing covered class I and class II loci at four-digit resolution. Typing coverage differed by locus: A, B, C, DRB1 and DQB1 were typed in roughly 620-630 donors, DQA1 in about 510, DPA1 in approximately 600, and DPB1 in 400 to 490. Roughly 5 DR-DQ haplotypes were treated as single units for association and clustering because of strong linkage in the cohort. On average, approximately 250,000 unique TCR beta nucleotide sequences were sequenced per donor among a few hundred genotyped donors of the cohort, with roughly 18% of those sequences being non-productive.

Study-wide findings and limitations: A later genetic analysis associated a missense DCLRE1C variant with V-gene and J-gene trimming of TCR beta chains, and an independent cohort replicated the association. The authors suggested that the approach could potentially be generalized to other disease states and immunological phenotypes. A cluster of highly shared sequence variants was judged likely to represent a technical artifact of the sequencing pipeline. A few of the identified cytomegalovirus-associated TCR beta chains were confirmed in vitro to be specific for cytomegalovirus antigens. A further reported finding was that TCR beta sequences accurately predicted the HLA-A and HLA-B alleles for most subjects in the first cohort. According to a later analysis, parvovirus B19, influenza, CMV and Epstein-Barr virus appeared linked to several top co-occurrence clusters. According to a later analysis, most CMV-associated TCR beta chains appeared to be HLA-restricted, and the HLA associations seemed to be driven largely by CMV exposure. A later analysis found that TCR association rates varied across HLA loci, with DRB1 alleles showing the most associated TCRs and HLA-C alleles the fewest. Sequencing depth was assumed to be roughly uniform across donors in the presence/absence analyses, though that assumption may not hold. The cohort was sequenced for TCR beta chains only, and without alpha or paired-chain data the features that could be detected were limited. A later analysis associated about 17,000 TCR beta sequences with specific HLA alleles at a false discovery rate of 0.05. The 87-base-pair reads could not distinguish some IMGT-functional V segments, including TRBV6-2 and TRBV6-3, so those segments were excluded. Because HLA typing was unavailable for some donors at each locus, only the typed subset was used in association tests. The study listed 150 to 200 TCR beta chains as associated with cytomegalovirus. Correlated functional status among segregating V segments might be attributable to linkage disequilibrium, but an unknown experimental factor could not be ruled out. Broadly in line with IMGT annotations, most TCR beta V segments showed up in productive rearrangements about 87% or about 30% of the time in an earlier analysis of approximately 600 of the donors. The only immune exposure information available for the cohort was CMV serostatus. Over 15 rarely observed V segments, including chromosome 9 orphons, were excluded from the earlier analysis of approximately 500 of the donors because counts were too low. In a later genetic analysis, fewer N-insertions in productive TCRs were reported among donors in an Asian-associated ancestry cluster than the roughly 670-donor mean. A later analysis found that HLA-associated TCR beta chains were more clonally expanded and had lower generation probabilities than equally common non-associated chains. When HLA alleles, especially DR and DQ, strongly co-occurred, attributing TCR associations to individual alleles was difficult. While some public TCRs were present in many individuals, most TCR sequences turned up only very rarely across donors. In both the original and validation cohorts, the classifier was reported to diagnose cytomegalovirus status with high specificity and sensitivity.

Library preparation used the immunoSEQ multiplex PCR assay. For the multiplex PCR, a mixture combining 60 forward primers for TCR Vbeta segments and 13 reverse primers for TCR Jbeta segments was used. Amplification of the CDR3 region of rearranged TCR beta genes was performed with a multiplex PCR assay on genomic DNA. On the Illumina HiSeq System, the amplified TCR beta libraries were sequenced as 87-base-pair reads. In the original analysis: A later analysis tallied tens of millions of unique TCR beta chains across the 610 or so repertoires, and around 10 million of those chains were shared by two or more donors. Raw reads were error-corrected and collapsed into unique sequences by a nearest-neighbor algorithm in which closely related sequences were merged to remove PCR and sequencing errors. CDR3 sequences were aligned to IMGT reference sequences to assign V, D and J gene segments. Each retained sequence needed at least a six-nucleotide match to both a V gene segment and a J gene segment. Rearrangements were called productive when the CDR3 lacked stop codons and stayed in frame with V and J; all others were non-productive. CDR3 was defined according to IMGT convention as the region running from the second conserved V-encoded cysteine to the conserved J-encoded phenylalanine. The earlier analysis of a few hundred of the donors excluded any sequence lacking an unambiguous match to a single V gene segment. In an earlier analysis of about 590 of the donors, a V segment was called functional when productive rearrangements were above 56.7%, and segregating when the standard deviation between donors exceeded 5%. A statistical classification framework was built for diagnosing cytomegalovirus status from the catalog of TCR beta chain sequences. A later analysis assigned V and J genes by comparing TCR nucleotide sequences with IMGT/GENE-DB human TR gene sequences. Using the TCRdist pipeline, a later analysis assigned CDR3 sequences along with most-parsimonious VDJ recombination scenarios. In a later analysis, each TCR beta chain was defined by its CDR3 amino acid sequence together with its V-gene family, and reads without a unique V-gene family were excluded. A later analysis removed 592 highly shared, low-generation-probability nucleotide sequences to deal with suspected cross-contamination and a sequencing artifact. For each public chain, a later analysis derived a clonal expansion index from normalized ranks of inferred template counts within each repertoire. Generation probabilities in a later analysis came from a VDJ recombination model fitted to out-of-frame rearrangements, and those results were checked against IGoR. Hypergeometric tests were used in a later analysis to score TCR-TCR, TCR-HLA and TCR-CMV co-occurrence, with a repertoire-size bias correction applied to the TCR pairs. In a later analysis, false discovery rates were estimated by permuting HLA or CMV assignments 20 times. In a later analysis, co-occurring TCRs were grouped using DBSCAN, with TCRdist sequence similarity added in when clustering inside HLA-allele-positive subsets. Co-occurrence clustering excluded repertoires with fewer than 30,000 or more than 120,000 public chains, plus five with anomalous nucleotide sharing. The table comes from immuneACCESS by way of TCRdb, which keeps in-frame sequences with V and J called. Part of the clones is missing from these tables; in studies checked, under half for an unresolved V gene and the rest for unknown reasons. V, J and clone size reflect that table, while D and trimming were determined from the DNA. Counted in this sample were about 170,000 clones; more than 65% of them appeared once. The ten largest clones add up to about 1.5% of the sample.

The cohort comprised fewer than 700 healthy bone marrow donors. At the time of sampling, all cohort members were nominally healthy, though unrecorded immune exposures were likely present. The donor was CMV seronegative and was included in the group of several hundred seronegative cohort members. A peripheral blood sample was collected from each donor, and TCR beta sequencing was performed on peripheral blood mononuclear cells. Genomic DNA extraction from the blood cell samples was performed with the Qiagen DNeasy Blood Extraction Kit. Reading the germline V gene gives CDR1 ENHRY and CDR2 SYGVKD. Its CDR3 holds 14 amino acids, cysteine through phenylalanine. Of the read, only the CDR3 DNA is kept; its 42 bases are in frame from base 1. Trimming takes 4 bases from V and 5 bases from J, and the germline ends sit 12 bases apart.

The chain uses TRBV10-3 and TRBJ1-5; no confident D gene assignment can be made. The receptor was derived from a male donor in good health and CMV-seronegative. Sequenced material: PBMCs. The sequence in DNA is TGTGCCATCAGTGGAACCCGGGTCGATCAGCCCCAGCATTTT. Its protein is CAISGTRVDQPQHF.